This TCR beta chain was sequenced during a study of blood T cells in healthy people across ages (dated by TCRdb to 2014 to 2015). Turning to the overall study: Template switching captured roughly one uniquely barcoded TCR beta cDNA molecule per two T cells in model experiments. To track age-related changes in TCR beta repertoire diversity, the study relied on deep sequencing normalized with unique cDNA molecular identifiers. To avoid experimental bias, donors of different ages were distributed randomly across sequencing lanes. Four age groups were formed from the donors: young (average approximately 16 years), middle-aged (around 37), aged (roughly 58) and long-lived (about 75). For two donors (one aged 18 to 29 and one aged 80 or older), the study analyzed two additional independent replicas of 1 million unique cDNA reads from the same blood draw. What the authors observed across the whole study: Because the CMV infection status of the donors was unknown, age-related changes in expanded clonotypes may potentially have been confounded. Estimates of total diversity based on one million sequenced T cells were regarded as lower bounds and as underestimates. Compared with the aged group, the long-lived group had more naive CD4+ T cells, fewer expanded clones and increased TCR diversity, a pattern suggesting age selection. Bulk unsorted PBMC profiling prevented conclusive comparison of naive and antigen-experienced compartments. The percentage of naive T cells measured by flow cytometry correlated strongly with observed TCR beta diversity. As age increased, observed TCR beta diversity per million T cells dropped in a roughly linear way, and a significant reduction was already evident by age about 36.

Ends trimmed: V by 4 bases, J by 9 bases; bases unmatched to a gene: 13. CDR1 and CDR2 are read off the germline V gene as SGHAT and FQNNGV. The CDR3 starts with the cysteine, ends with the phenylalanine, and has 16 residues. The read is trimmed to its CDR3 DNA, 48 bases read in frame from base 1. The donors were under 40 Caucasian individuals from Russia, aged roughly 6 to 95 years, who were systemically healthy. Around 10 milliliters of peripheral blood were collected from each donor into EDTA-treated Vacutainer tubes. Ficoll-Paque density-gradient centrifugation was used to isolate PBMCs, with at least 7 million obtained per sample. Total RNA, at least 6 micrograms per sample, was extracted from PBMCs with Trizol reagent. The percentages of naive CD45RAhigh/CD27high T cells were determined by flow cytometry on a PBMC aliquot from every donor. On this clonotype itself: No antigen is known for it. No base-level quality is on record; no much larger clone is a single base apart.

Libraries were constructed by 5' RACE. TCRdb lists the instrument as Illumina HiSeq 2500. The second PCR ran for about 6 to 11 cycles and used a J-beta primer mix along with a sample-barcoded 5' primer. A unique molecular identifier was introduced onto each TCR beta cDNA molecule by a template-switch 5' adaptor carrying 12 random nucleotides. At least 2.5 million CDR3-containing paired-end reads were obtained from each sample. The Mint cDNA synthesis kit, primed by a TRBC-specific oligonucleotide, was used to synthesize first-strand cDNA from all RNA. Following uracil-DNA glycosylase treatment, a first 18-cycle PCR with universal primers M1SS and BC2_uni_R was performed on all cDNA. In the original analysis: Each sample was normalized by randomly selecting 1 million high-quality reads, each carrying a distinct molecular identifier. Instead of being binned into consensus sequences, reads with shared molecular identifiers were discarded. MiTCR, set to a Q25 quality threshold and the strictest error-elimination algorithm, was used for CDR3 identification, clonotype clustering and error correction. A nonparametric unseen species model with Euler transformation was used to estimate lower-bound total TCR beta diversity. Through fastp at Q25 and MiXCR, TCRdb rebuilt clones from the public reads, retaining in-frame beta chains. When rows share a CDR3 protein, they turn into one entry using the most common DNA and genes. These V and J calls rely on TCRdb rather than the paper's analysis. The sample profile shows 1,100,000 or so distinct CDR3 sequences; over 35% of them were found once. The ten largest clones add up to about 19% of the sample.

The specimen sequenced was blood. The receptor was isolated from a woman aged 55-75 years in good health. Recombination linked TRBV11-2 to TRBJ2-1, with 9 junctional bases fitting TRBD2. The nucleotide sequence is TGTGCCAGCAGCTCCCCCAAGGTAGCGGGAGTGGGTGAGCAGTTCTTC. Protein translation: CASSSPKVAGVGEQFF.